This TCR beta chain is drawn from a study of cytomegalovirus exposure and HLA in healthy donors. Across the whole study: Across some 400 genotyped donors, about 86% landed in the Caucasian-associated ancestry cluster. General study points: A later analysis showed HLA-associated TCR beta chains outstripping equally common others in clonal expansion.

As concerns this clone: Its antigen is not identified.

V lost 8 bases, J lost 6 bases, and 4 bases stayed unmatched. This CDR3 contains 11 residues. In germline, CDR1 is SQVTM, CDR2 ANQGSEA. The PCR used 60 Vbeta and 13 Jbeta primers. TCRdb keeps only in-frame clones here, not all; method: immunoSEQ multiplex PCR. Of over 150,000 clones listed, 82% are singletons. This clonotype was sampled from a man aged 50 to 59 in good health and CMV-seropositive. Sequencing was performed on PBMCs. This chain uses TRBV29-1 with TRBJ2-1; TRBD2 matches 7 bases. The CDR3 nucleotides are TGCAGCTCACGGGAGGCCAATGAGCAGTTCTTC. This sequence encodes CSSREANEQFF.